The 30 T cell receptor beta chains listed next were all sequenced from one sample in a study of cytomegalovirus exposure and HLA in healthy donors. PCR amplification relied on 60 Vbeta primers (plus 13 Jbeta primers). Sequencing used immunoSEQ multiplex PCR; TCRdb keeps in-frame clones, though not all of them. The sample contains 180,000 or so clones, around 78% of which appear only once. The material sequenced was PBMCs. The receptor set was obtained from a woman under 40 in good health and CMV-seropositive.

The chain carries TRBV18 and TRBJ2-1; 7 bases align to TRBD1. The V gene end was trimmed by 3 bases and the J gene end by 0 bases; junction bases not matched to a gene: 2. The germline CDR1 and CDR2 sequences are KGHSH and LQKENI. CDR3 length: 15 amino acids. Here the CDR3 reads CASSPGTASYNEQFF. The CDR3 nucleotides are TGTGCCAGCTCACCCGGGACAGCCTCCTACAATGAGCAGTTCTTC.

Points on this clone: Other DNA variants within this sample encode the same CDR3. This chain uses TRBV27 with TRBJ2-1, with D maybe TRBD1 (5 bases). There are 14 residues in the CDR3. The V and J ends lost 0 bases and 4 bases respectively, with 7 bases between them. CDR1 and CDR2 (germline): MNHEY, SMNVEV (reference sequence). CDR3 in amino acids: CASSLSGPYNEQFF. The CDR3 nucleotides are TGTGCCAGCAGTTTATCGGGGCCTTACAATGAGCAGTTCTTC.

The chain couples TRBV11-3 to TRBJ2-7, with 9 bases lining up with TRBD1. V shed 5 bases, J shed 7 bases, and the junction held 12 bases outside the gene matches. This CDR3 contains 15 residues. Germline CDR1 is SGHNT and CDR2 is YENEEA. The CDR3 sequence is CASSHEGTGLEEQYF. The CDR3 bases are TGTGCCAGCAGCCACGAAGGGACAGGGTTGGAGGAGCAGTACTTC.

This clone was seen once. The V and J genes are TRBV6-5 and TRBJ2-5; D perhaps matches TRBD2 (6 bases). The CDR3 length is 13 residues. Germline CDR1 reads MNHEY; CDR2 reads SVGAGI. Trimming cost V 2 bases and J 7 bases, with 11 bases left between them. The CDR3 loop reads CASSYPGGVTQYF. The CDR3 DNA reads TGTGCCAGCAGTTACCCTGGAGGGGTGACCCAGTACTTC.

V is TRBV9 and J is TRBJ2-5; weak D call: TRBD2 (5 bases). The V and J ends lost 0 bases and 2 bases respectively, with 11 bases between them. The CDR3 runs 15 residues. Looked up from germline, CDR1 is SGDLS and CDR2 is YYNGEE. CDR3 amino acids: CASSVASGRQETQYF. The DNA for the CDR3 is TGTGCCAGCAGCGTAGCCAGCGGTAGACAAGAGACCCAGTACTTC.

Written as DNA, the CDR3 is TGTGCCAGCCGTACAACAGGGATTTACGAGCAGTACTTC. This translates into CASRTTGIYEQYF. This chain links TRBV6-5 with TRBJ2-7, with D possibly TRBD1 on 6 matching bases. Trimming pared 8 bases from V and 4 bases from J, leaving 15 bases between. CDR3 length: 13 amino acids. Germline CDR1 is MNHEY and CDR2 is SVGAGI.

This clone was found a few times. The chain is built from TRBV19 and TRBJ2-1; 8 nucleotides match TRBD2. V trimming: 1 base; J trimming: 10 bases; junction bases outside the gene matches: 3. Germline V CDR1 and CDR2: LNHDA, SQIVND (reference sequence). The CDR3 totals 13 residues. CDR3 sequence (DNA): TGTGCCAGTAGTATAGCGGGGGGGGGAGAGCAGTTCTTC. Translation: CASSIAGGGEQFF.

On this clone itself: This CDR3 is also generated by other DNA sequences in the sample. The chain carries TRBV7-2 and TRBJ1-1; TRBD1 is a possible D gene (6 bases). Per germline, CDR1 SGHTA and CDR2 FQGNSA. This CDR3 is built from 14 residues. Trimming stripped 3 bases from V and 0 bases from J, with 8 bases between. DNA for the CDR3: TGTGCCAGCAGCTTGACAGGAATGAACACTGAAGCTTTCTTT. This sequence encodes CASSLTGMNTEAFF.

In its sample, this clone was seen a few times. This chain joins TRBV9 and TRBJ1-6, with a tentative D call TRBD1 (6 bases). V lost 0 bases and J 8 bases, leaving 9 bases between the germline ends. Germline V gene sequence: CDR1 SGDLS, CDR2 YYNGEE. This CDR3 spans 14 amino acids. The CDR3 DNA sequence: TGTGCCAGCAGCGTAGGCCCAGGGGATTCACCCCTCCACTTT. It translates to CASSVGPGDSPLHF.

This clone was observed a few times. This chain joins TRBV19 and TRBJ1-2; TRBD1 might be the D (5 bases). Trimming pared 6 bases from V and 1 base from J, leaving 15 bases between. This CDR3 has 15 amino acids. Germline loops: CDR1 LNHDA, CDR2 SQIVND (reference sequence). Here the CDR3 reads CASRRDSPFNYGYTF. CDR3 nucleotides: TGTGCCAGTAGGCGAGACAGCCCTTTTAACTATGGCTACACCTTC.

CDR3 nucleotide sequence: TGTGCCACCAGCAGAGTTCAGGACAGGGGGTTTCATGAGCAGTTCTTC. Translation gives CATSRVQDRGFHEQFF. The V gene is TRBV15, the J gene TRBJ2-1; TRBD1 agrees at 10 bases. The germline CDR1 and CDR2 sequences are LNHNV and YYDKDF (reference sequence). V shed 1 base and J 8 bases; nucleotides not matched to a gene: 8. The CDR3 sequence is 16 residues long.

The gene calls are TRBV5-1 and TRBJ1-1; a weak D match, TRBD1 (6 bases). The germline V gene has CDR1 SGHRS and CDR2 YFSETQ. The CDR3 is made up of 16 amino acids. V shed 0 bases and J shed 6 bases, with 18 bases lying between them. The CDR3: CASSLAWDTLRAEAFF. The CDR3 bases are TGCGCCAGCAGCTTGGCTTGGGACACTCTGAGAGCTGAAGCTTTCTTT.

This clone has more than one count but fewer than ten. The CDR3 DNA reads as TGTGCCAGCAGTTACAGGGGACAGGAGAACACTGAAGCTTTCTTT. Protein: CASSYRGQENTEAFF. This chain links TRBV6-5 with TRBJ1-1; 8 bases line up with TRBD1. The length of the CDR3 is 15 residues. Germline values: CDR1 MNHEY, CDR2 SVGAGI. Germline trimming cut 2 bases from V and 1 base from J; bases unmatched to any gene: 3.

The chain carries TRBV25-1 and TRBJ1-1, with D unresolved. V shed 4 bases and J shed 3 bases, with 15 bases lying between them. Germline V gene lookup returns CDR1 MGHDK and CDR2 SYGVNS. The CDR3 totals 15 residues. CDR3: CASSGTGYADTEAFF. As DNA, the CDR3 is TGTGCCAGCAGTGGAACCGGGTATGCGGACACTGAAGCTTTCTTT.

The J gene is TRBJ2-7, the V gene TRBV6-1; D may be TRBD1 (5 bases). V lost 6 bases, J lost 3 bases, and 12 bases lay in between. The germline V gene has CDR1 MNHNS and CDR2 SASEGT. The CDR3 runs to 13 residues. CDR3 sequence reads: CASRGQFHYEQYF. The CDR3 DNA reads as TGTGCCAGCAGGGGGCAGTTCCACTACGAGCAGTACTTC.

This clone has just a few counts. A read error may produce the germline difference seen at one junction end. This chain uses TRBV14 with TRBJ1-1; 7 positions match TRBD1. Per germline, CDR1 SGHDN and CDR2 FVKESK. The CDR3 is 14 amino acids. The CDR3 sequence: CASSQGLYRGRYIF. In nucleotides, the CDR3 is TGTGCCAGCAGCCAAGGTCTTTACAGGGGAAGGTACATTTTT.

The V and J genes are TRBV7-8 and TRBJ2-7, with 10 positions matching TRBD2. V was clipped by 0 bases and J by 0 bases; unmatched bases: 5. Germline CDR1 reads SGHVS; CDR2 reads FQNEAQ. CDR3 length equals 17 residues. This chain's CDR3 is CASSLARTSGSSYEQYF. CDR3 nucleotide sequence: TGTGCCAGCAGCTTAGCGCGGACTAGCGGATCCTCCTACGAGCAGTACTTC.

The rearrangement links TRBV18 to TRBJ2-7, with a possible D match to TRBD1 (6 bases). This CDR3 region has 16 residues. Germline lookup yields CDR1 KGHSH and CDR2 LQKENI. Trimming removed 6 bases at V and 3 bases at J, with 21 bases between. CDR3 sequence (DNA): TGTGCCAGCTCTCCAATTAACGTTCAGGGGCGCTACGAGCAGTACTTC. Its translation: CASSPINVQGRYEQYF.

This clone appeared a single time. The chain recombines TRBV5-1 with TRBJ2-7; 7 bases fit TRBD1. The J segment lost 7 bases and the V segment lost 4 bases, leaving 11 bases of the junction unmatched. CDR3 length: 14 residues. CDR1 is SGHRS, CDR2 YFSETQ, per germline. The CDR3 bases are TGCGCCAGCAGCATCGGACAGGCCAATGGGGAGCAGTACTTC. Protein sequence: CASSIGQANGEQYF.

CDR3 DNA: TGCAGTGCTAGTGGGCAGGGGGAAGCTTTCTTT. It specifies CSASGQGEAFF. This chain connects TRBV20-1 to TRBJ1-1, with D possibly matching TRBD1 (6 bases). Trimming cost V 3 bases and J 8 bases, with 10 bases left between them. The CDR3 has 11 amino acids. Per germline, CDR1 DFQATT and CDR2 SNEGSKA (reference sequence).

The V gene is TRBV2, the J gene TRBJ1-2; D remains unclear. The CDR3 contains 10 residues. Trimming cost V 4 bases and J 8 bases, with 5 bases left between them. Germline CDR1 reads SNHLY; CDR2 reads FYNNEI. CDR3: CASSVGGYTF. In nucleotides, the CDR3 is TGTGCCAGCAGTGTGGGCGGCTACACCTTC.

The CDR3 nucleotides read TGCAGCGTAGCCCTAGCGGGAGGTGGCAATGAGCAGTTCTTC. It encodes CSVALAGGGNEQFF. The gene calls are TRBV29-1 and TRBJ2-1; 11 nucleotides agree with TRBD2. Germline V gives CDR1 SQVTM, CDR2 ANQGSEA. The trim removed 6 bases at V and 6 bases at J, leaving 7 bases unmatched. This CDR3 region has 14 residues.

This rearrangement joins TRBV5-1 to TRBJ2-2; 12 positions match TRBD2. The V gene end was trimmed by 4 bases and the J gene end by 4 bases; junction bases not matched to a gene: 8. Germline lookup yields CDR1 SGHRS and CDR2 YFSETQ. The CDR3 has 17 amino acids. CDR3 DNA: TGCGCCAGCAGCCCCCCGGGACTAGCGGGTGGCACCGGGGAGCTGTTTTTT. It specifies CASSPPGLAGGTGELFF. The whole variable domain, filled in from reference TRBV5-1 and TRBJ2-2, reads KAGVTQTPRYLIKTRGQQVTLSCSPISGHRSVSWYQQTPGQGLQFLFEYFSETQRNKGNFPGRFSGRQFSNSRSEMNVSTLELGDSALYLCASSPPGLAGGTGELFFGEGSRLTVL.

This clone has just one count. The genes are TRBV28 and TRBJ2-2; 9 bases are a match to TRBD2. Germline lookup yields CDR1 MDHEN and CDR2 SYDVKM. The CDR3 is 14 amino acids. V lost 4 bases to trimming and J lost 5 bases; unmatched junction nucleotides: 2. The CDR3 DNA sequence: TGTGCCAGCAGTTCCAGCGGGGGGACCGGGGAGCTGTTTTTT. It specifies CASSSSGGTGELFF.

The genes are TRBV28 and TRBJ1-1, with 10 bases identical to TRBD1. CDR1 and CDR2 from the germline V gene are MDHEN and SYDVKM. Unmatched junction bases numbered 6, after V lost 3 bases and J lost 5 bases. The CDR3 consists of 15 residues. The CDR3 loop reads CASSFPGQGRTEAFF. CDR3 in DNA: TGTGCCAGCAGTTTCCCGGGACAGGGGCGAACTGAAGCTTTCTTT.

The V call is TRBV4-1, the J call TRBJ1-1, with D unresolved. CDR3 length: 13 residues. Between the trimmed V and J ends, which lost 4 bases and 2 bases, there was a span of 8 bases. The germline V gene has CDR1 MGHRA and CDR2 YSYEKL. The CDR3 loop is CASSPQLNTEAFF. The CDR3 nucleotides read TGCGCCAGCAGCCCTCAACTCAACACTGAAGCTTTCTTT.

The chain carries TRBV6-5 and TRBJ1-3; 8 bases match TRBD1. Germline CDR1 is MNHEY and CDR2 is SVGAGI. CDR3 length: 15 residues. V lost 2 bases to trimming and J lost 0 bases; unmatched junction nucleotides: 0. CDR3 region: CASSYTGGSGNTIYF. CDR3 coding DNA: TGTGCCAGCAGTTACACAGGGGGCTCTGGAAACACCATATATTTT.

This clone has more than one count but fewer than ten. V and J are TRBV9 and TRBJ2-7; 9 bases map to TRBD2. The germline gives CDR1 SGDLS, CDR2 YYNGEE. The length of the CDR3 is 15 residues. Trimming at V came to 1 base and at J to 5 bases, leaving 7 bases not matched to a gene. This chain's CDR3 is CASSVSAGGPHEQYF. The CDR3 region has the DNA TGTGCCAGCAGCGTATCGGCGGGGGGGCCCCACGAGCAGTACTTC. The full variable domain, completed using reference TRBV9 and TRBJ2-7, is DSGVTQTPKHLITATGQRVTLRCSPRSGDLSVYWYQQSLDQGLQFLIQYYNGEERAKGNILERFSAQQFPDLHSELNLSSLELGDSALYFCASSVSAGGPHEQYFGPGTRLTVT.

This chain joins TRBV2 and TRBJ1-2, with 10 bases matching TRBD1. Germline-derived CDR1 and CDR2 are SNHLY and FYNNEI. The trim removed 5 bases at V and 4 bases at J, leaving 4 bases unmatched. The CDR3 sequence is 14 residues long. The CDR3 DNA reads TGTGCCAGCAGTCCGGGACAGGGGTTCTATGGCTACACCTTC. This translates into CASSPGQGFYGYTF.

The chain is built from TRBV28 and TRBJ1-5; D not certain. CDR1 is MDHEN and CDR2 is SYDVKM in the germline V gene. V was shortened by 3 bases and J by 4 bases, with 13 bases between the two germline ends. CDR3 size: 15 residues. CDR3 amino acids: CASSLSTAPNQPQHF. The CDR3 DNA follows: TGTGCCAGCAGTTTGTCTACAGCCCCTAATCAGCCCCAGCATTTT.